These T cell receptor beta chains were read from a single sample in a study of identical twins. TCRdb fed the 5' RACE reads into MiXCR, producing one record per CDR3 protein. Of 240,000 or so distinct CDR3 sequences listed, roughly 10% were seen once; the top ten hold about a tenth. The sample was memory T cells sorted from blood. All receptors derive from a man aged 45-65 years in good health. The CDR3 runs from the conserved cysteine through the conserved F or W. Each record gives: D gene, V gene, J gene, clone size, CDR3 protein, CDR3 DNA. A D gene is named only where the DNA matches it firmly. Where a row states a size, it is once, few, many or the class of an expanded clone; other rows omit it.

TRBD2	TRBV20-1	TRBJ2-7	NA	CSALGLALEQYF	TGCAGTGCCCTTGGACTAGCTCTCGAGCAGTACTTC
NA	TRBV10-1	TRBJ1-5	many	CASSEGWGQPQHF	TGCGCCAGCAGTGAGGGATGGGGTCAGCCCCAGCATTTT
NA	TRBV20-1	TRBJ1-5	many	CSASRRTQPQHF	TGCAGTGCTAGTAGGAGGACCCAGCCCCAGCATTTT
NA	TRBV12-3/TRBV12-4	TRBJ2-2	few	CASSFFSGTNTGELFF	TGTGCCAGCAGTTTCTTCTCCGGGACGAACACCGGGGAGCTGTTTTTT
TRBD2	TRBV7-8	TRBJ2-1	NA	CASSYSGGFTYNEQFF	TGTGCCAGCAGCTATAGCGGGGGTTTCACCTACAATGAGCAGTTCTTC
TRBD1	TRBV5-1	TRBJ2-2	few	CASSHRDRAGELFF	TGCGCCAGCAGCCACCGGGACAGGGCCGGGGAGCTGTTTTTT
TRBD1	TRBV6-1	TRBJ2-1	many	CASRTGGSYNEQFF	TGTGCCAGCAGGACAGGGGGCTCCTACAATGAGCAGTTCTTC
NA	TRBV7-8	TRBJ2-7	many	CASSSRRFSSYEQYF	TGTGCCAGCAGCTCACGGCGATTCTCCTCCTACGAGCAGTACTTC
NA	TRBV7-2	TRBJ2-1	NA	CASSNRQGVGVGGQLGTDEQFF	TGTGCCAGCAGCAACCGACAGGGTGTGGGAGTGGGGGGGCAACTAGGAACAGATGAGCAGTTCTTC
TRBD1	TRBV2	TRBJ1-1	many	CASSEIALDRGLENTEAFF	TGTGCCAGCAGTGAGATAGCGTTGGACAGGGGGCTGGAGAACACTGAAGCTTTCTTT
TRBD1	TRBV10-3	TRBJ2-7	many	CAITAGQGYEQYF	TGTGCCATCACCGCGGGACAGGGCTACGAGCAGTACTTC
NA	TRBV3-1	TRBJ1-1	many	CASSQATGLLSTEAFF	TGTGCCAGCAGCCAAGCTACAGGGTTGTTGAGCACTGAAGCTTTCTTT
NA	TRBV6-5	TRBJ1-1	many	CASSDSGGERQAFF	TGTGCCAGCAGTGACTCGGGGGGCGAACGCCAAGCTTTCTTT
TRBD1	TRBV5-1	TRBJ2-1	many	CASSYGTANEQFF	TGCGCCAGCAGCTATGGGACAGCTAATGAGCAGTTCTTC
NA	TRBV29-1	TRBJ2-1	few	CSVVEGSSYNEQFF	TGCAGCGTTGTTGAGGGGAGCTCCTACAATGAGCAGTTCTTC
NA	TRBV20-1	TRBJ2-5	NA	CSARGRTAQETQYF	TGCAGTGCTAGAGGGAGGACAGCCCAAGAGACCCAGTACTTC
NA	TRBV20-1	TRBJ2-5	NA	CSASWSSHRYQETQYF	TGCAGTGCTAGTTGGTCCTCTCATAGATACCAAGAGACCCAGTACTTC
NA	TRBV7-2	TRBJ2-7	few	CASSFRGSGEQYF	TGTGCCAGCAGCTTTCGAGGGAGTGGCGAGCAGTACTTC
NA	TRBV20-1	TRBJ2-3	NA	CSASHPLSTDTQYF	TGCAGTGCTAGTCACCCTCTGAGCACAGATACGCAGTATTTT
TRBD1	TRBV9	TRBJ1-1	NA	CASSVAGGNGEAFF	TGTGCCAGCAGCGTAGCAGGGGGCAACGGTGAAGCTTTCTTT
NA	TRBV5-1	TRBJ1-1	few	CASSLGGTANTEAFF	TGCGCCAGCAGCTTGGGGGGTACGGCGAACACTGAAGCTTTCTTT
TRBD1	TRBV27	TRBJ1-2	many	CATGGPGGLPGSYTF	TGTGCCACCGGGGGGCCAGGGGGCCTCCCGGGTAGCTACACCTTC
TRBD2	TRBV3-1	TRBJ2-4	NA	CASSQILPGTSGRNIQYF	TGTGCCAGCAGCCAAATACTTCCCGGGACTAGCGGGAGAAACATTCAGTACTTC
TRBD2	TRBV2	TRBJ2-7	many	CASSGTSGGISYEQYF	TGTGCCAGCAGCGGGACTAGCGGGGGGATCTCCTACGAGCAGTACTTC
NA	TRBV28	TRBJ2-2	many	CASSRRVPNTGELFF	TGTGCCAGCAGCCGACGGGTCCCGAACACCGGGGAGCTGTTTTTT